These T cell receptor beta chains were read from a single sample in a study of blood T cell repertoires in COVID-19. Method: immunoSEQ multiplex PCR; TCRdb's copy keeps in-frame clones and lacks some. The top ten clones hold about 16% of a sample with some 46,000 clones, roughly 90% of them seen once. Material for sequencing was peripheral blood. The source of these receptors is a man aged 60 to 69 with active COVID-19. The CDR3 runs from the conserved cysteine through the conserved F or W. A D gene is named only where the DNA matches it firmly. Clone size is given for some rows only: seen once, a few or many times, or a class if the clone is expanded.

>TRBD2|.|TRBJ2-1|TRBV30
TGTGCCTGGAGTAGGTTGGCGGGAGGGTTCGATGAGCAGTTCTTC
CAWSRLAGGFDEQFF
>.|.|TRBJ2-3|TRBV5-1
TGCGCCAGCAGACCTACAGGACAGCGCACAGATACGCAGTATTTT
CASRPTGQRTDTQYF
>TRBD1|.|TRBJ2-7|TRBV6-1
TGTGCCAGCAGTGACCCGCCGGGACAGGGACTTCGCGAGCAGTACTTC
CASSDPPGQGLREQYF
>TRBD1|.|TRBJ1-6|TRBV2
TGTGCCAGCAGAAACCGGGACAGGGGTTCACCCCTCCACTTT
CASRNRDRGSPLHF
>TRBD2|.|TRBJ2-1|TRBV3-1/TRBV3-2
TGTGCCAGCAGCGCCCGACTAGCGGGAACGTCCTACAATGAGCAGTTCTTC
CASSARLAGTSYNEQFF
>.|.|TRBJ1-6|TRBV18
TGTGCCAGCTCAGCGTCCTCCTATAATTCACCCCTCCACTTT
CASSASSYNSPLHF
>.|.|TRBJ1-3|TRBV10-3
TGTGCCATCAGTGACAGGGGCGATACCGGAAACACCATATATTTT
CAISDRGDTGNTIYF
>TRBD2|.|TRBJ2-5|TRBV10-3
TGTGCCATCAGTGGGGGAGCCGGGACTAGCGGGAGTGAAGAGACCCAGTACTTC
CAISGGAGTSGSEETQYF
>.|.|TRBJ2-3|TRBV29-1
TGCAGCGTTGAAGTGGCAGGGGCGACAGATACGCAGTATTTT
CSVEVAGATDTQYF
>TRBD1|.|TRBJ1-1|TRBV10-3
TGTGCCATCAGTGTTGCAGGGGGGAACACTGAAGCTTTCTTT
CAISVAGGNTEAFF
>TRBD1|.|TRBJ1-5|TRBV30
TGTGCCTGGAGTGTACGGAGGACAGGGCGGTTGGAGCCCCAGCATTTT
CAWSVRRTGRLEPQHF
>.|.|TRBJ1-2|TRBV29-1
TGCAGCGGCACAGGGTACAATGGCTACACCTTC
CSGTGYNGYTF
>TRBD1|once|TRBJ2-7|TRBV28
TGTGCCAGCCAGTACAGGGGTTTGTACTACGAGCAGTACTTC
CASQYRGLYYEQYF
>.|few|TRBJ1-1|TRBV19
TGTGCCAGTAGTTTCGACCTAGACAGGAACACTGAAGCTTTCTTT
CASSFDLDRNTEAFF
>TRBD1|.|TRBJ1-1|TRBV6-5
TGTGCCAGCAGGGGGGGGACAGGGTACACTGGAGCTTTCTTT
CASRGGTGYTGAFF
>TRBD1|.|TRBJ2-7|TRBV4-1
TGCGCCAGCAGCCAAGACCAAAGGAGAGGGACAGGGGTCTACGAGCAGTACTTC
CASSQDQRRGTGVYEQYF
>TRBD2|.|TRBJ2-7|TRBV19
TGTGCCAGTACCGGACTGGGCTCAGCGGGGGACGGCGAGCAGTACTTC
CASTGLGSAGDGEQYF
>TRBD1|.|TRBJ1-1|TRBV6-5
TGTGCCAGCACTGGGGACAGGGGGCGTGTAGCTTTCTTT
CASTGDRGRVAFF
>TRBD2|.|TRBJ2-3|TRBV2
TGTGCCAGCAGCGAAGATCGCCTAGCGGGGGGCACAGATACGCAGTATTTT
CASSEDRLAGGTDTQYF
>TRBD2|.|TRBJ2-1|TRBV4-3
TGCGCCAGCAGCCAGGATCCCTCGGTAGCGGGGGGGCGAGTCAATGAGCAGTTCTTC
CASSQDPSVAGGRVNEQFF
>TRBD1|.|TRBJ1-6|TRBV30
TGTGCCTGGACAGGGGGGAATTCACCCCTCCACTTT
CAWTGGNSPLHF
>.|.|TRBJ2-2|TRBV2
TGTGCCAGCATGGTAGGGGCGAACACCGGGGAGCTGTTTTTT
CASMVGANTGELFF
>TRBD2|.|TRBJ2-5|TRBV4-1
TGCGCCAGCAGCCAAGAAGGAAGCGGGGGGTACGTTGAGACCCAGTACTTC
CASSQEGSGGYVETQYF
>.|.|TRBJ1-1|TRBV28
TGTGCCAGCAGTCGTCTTAGACAGGAGGCTTTCTTT
CASSRLRQEAFF
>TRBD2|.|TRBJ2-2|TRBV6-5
TGTGCCAGCATAGCGGGAGTCGACGGGGAGCTGTTTTTT
CASIAGVDGELFF
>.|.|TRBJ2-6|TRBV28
TGTGCCAGCAGTTTCCGTGGGGGCGTGAACCTCGGCGGTACCAACGTCCTGACTTTC
CASSFRGGVNLGGTNVLTF
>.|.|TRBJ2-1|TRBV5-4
TGTGCCAGCAGCGAGGGACTTTCATACAATGAGCAGTTCTTC
CASSEGLSYNEQFF
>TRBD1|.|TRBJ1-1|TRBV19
TGTGCCAGTAGTTTACGACAGGGTGAAGCTTTCTTT
CASSLRQGEAFF
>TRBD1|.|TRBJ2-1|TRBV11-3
TGTGCCAGCAGCTTAGGTCAACAGGGGTACAATGAGCAGTTCTTC
CASSLGQQGYNEQFF
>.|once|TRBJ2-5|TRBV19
TGTGCCAGTAGTACCCTTACAGATCCCCAAGAGACCCAGTACTTC
CASSTLTDPQETQYF
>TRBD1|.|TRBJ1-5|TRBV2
TGTGCCAGCAGTGATAAGACAGGGAATCAGCCCCAGCATTTT
CASSDKTGNQPQHF
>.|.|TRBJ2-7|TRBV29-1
TGCAGCGTAGGGAGCAACTCCTACGAGCAGTACTTC
CSVGSNSYEQYF
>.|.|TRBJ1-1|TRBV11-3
TGTGCCAGCAGCTTAGTCCCAGACACTGAAGCTTTCTTT
CASSLVPDTEAFF
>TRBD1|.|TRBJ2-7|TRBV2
TGTGCCAGCAGGCCGGGACAGCTCCCCTACGAGCAGTACTTC
CASRPGQLPYEQYF
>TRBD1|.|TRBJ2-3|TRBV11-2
TGTGCCAGCAGCTTGAGTCCCACAGGGGCAAGCACAGATACGCAGTATTTT
CASSLSPTGASTDTQYF
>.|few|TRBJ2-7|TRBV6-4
TGTGCCAGCAGGGACGACTGGCAAAAGAGCTCCTACGAGCAGTACTTC
CASRDDWQKSSYEQYF
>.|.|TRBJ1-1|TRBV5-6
TGTGCGAGCAGGGGAGACACTGAAGCTTTCTTT
CASRGDTEAFF
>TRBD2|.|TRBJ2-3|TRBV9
TGTGCCAGCAGCGTAGAGGCTAGCGGCCCCGCCGATACGCAGTATTTT
CASSVEASGPADTQYF
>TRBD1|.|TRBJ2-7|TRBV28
TGTGCCAGCAGTTTAGTGCAGGGGGTCTCCTACGAGCAGTACTTC
CASSLVQGVSYEQYF
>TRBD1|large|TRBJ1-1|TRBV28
TGTGCCAGCAGCCTCCCCCCGGGACAGGGGGCGGGCGGCACTGAAGCTTTCTTT
CASSLPPGQGAGGTEAFF
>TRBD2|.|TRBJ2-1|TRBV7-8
TGTGCCAGCAGCCGCCTTAGCGGGGGTGGCTCCTACAATGAGCAGTTCTTC
CASSRLSGGGSYNEQFF
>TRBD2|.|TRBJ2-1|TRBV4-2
TGTGCCAGCAGCCGGTCTAGCGGGGGATACAATGAGCAGTTCTTC
CASSRSSGGYNEQFF
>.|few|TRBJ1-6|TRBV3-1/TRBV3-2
TGTGCCAGCAGCCTCCGACAGGCCATTAATTCACCCCTCCACTTT
CASSLRQAINSPLHF
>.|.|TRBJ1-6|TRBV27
TGTGCCAGCGGACCCTTACAGGGTTATAATTCACCCCTCCACTTT
CASGPLQGYNSPLHF
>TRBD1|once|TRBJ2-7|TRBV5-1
TGCGCCAGCAGCACCGGGGACAGGGGCTACGAGCAGTACTTC
CASSTGDRGYEQYF
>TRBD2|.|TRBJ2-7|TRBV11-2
TGTGCCAGCAGCTTAGAGGCTAGCGGCTCCTACGAGCAGTACTTC
CASSLEASGSYEQYF
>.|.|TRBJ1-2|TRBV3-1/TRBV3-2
TGTGCCAGCAGCCCGCAGGGGCGATATGGCTACACCTTC
CASSPQGRYGYTF
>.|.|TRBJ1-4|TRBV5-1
TGCGCCAGCAGCTTGGAGGGCGCGGGGGAAAAACTGTTTTTT
CASSLEGAGEKLFF
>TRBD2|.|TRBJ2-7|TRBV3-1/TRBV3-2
TGTGCCAGCAGCCAAGGGGTAGTGGCGGGGGCCTACGAGCAGTACTTC
CASSQGVVAGAYEQYF
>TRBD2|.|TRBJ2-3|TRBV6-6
TGTGCCAGCAGTTCCCTTAAGCGGGGCGCTACAGATACGCAGTATTTT
CASSSLKRGATDTQYF
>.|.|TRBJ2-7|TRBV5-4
TGTGCCAGCAGCCGGGGACTTCCTTTAAGCTCCTACGAGCAGTACTTC
CASSRGLPLSSYEQYF
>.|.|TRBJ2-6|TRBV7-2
TGTGCCAGCAGCCGCCCAACTTCTGGGGCCAACGTCCTGACTTTC
CASSRPTSGANVLTF
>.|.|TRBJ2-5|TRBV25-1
TGTGCCAGCAGTTACCGGGGGACCCAGTACTTC
CASSYRGTQYF
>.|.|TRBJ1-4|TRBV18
TGTGCCAGCTCACCTGAACGAGCAACTAATGAAAAACTGTTTTTT
CASSPERATNEKLFF
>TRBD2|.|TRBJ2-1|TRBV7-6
TGTGCCAGCAGCCCTGGACTAGCGGGGGTGTACAATGAGCAGTTCTTC
CASSPGLAGVYNEQFF
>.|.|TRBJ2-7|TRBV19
TGTGCCAGTAGTATAGACAACTCCGTCTACGAGCAGTACTTC
CASSIDNSVYEQYF